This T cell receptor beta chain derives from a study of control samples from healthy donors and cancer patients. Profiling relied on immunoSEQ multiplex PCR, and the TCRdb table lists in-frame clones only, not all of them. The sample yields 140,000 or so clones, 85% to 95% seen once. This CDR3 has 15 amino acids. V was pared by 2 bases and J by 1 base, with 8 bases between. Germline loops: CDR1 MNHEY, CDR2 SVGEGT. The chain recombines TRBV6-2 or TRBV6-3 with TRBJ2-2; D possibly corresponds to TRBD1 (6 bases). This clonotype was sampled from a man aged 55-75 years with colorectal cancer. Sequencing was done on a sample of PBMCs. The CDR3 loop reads CASSYTDRNTGELFF. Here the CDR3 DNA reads TGTGCCAGCAGTTACACGGACAGGAACACCGGGGAGCTGTTTTTT.